Each of the 5 T cell receptor beta chains below was sequenced from the same sample in a study of brain T cells in children with intractable seizures. The protocol was immunoSEQ multiplex PCR, while the TCRdb copy is restricted to in-frame clones and leaves out a portion. The profile covers around 80,000 clones, with about 93% appearing a single time and 20% to 25% taken by the ten largest. Sequenced material: peripheral blood, taken at surgery. The receptors derive from a girl aged 2 to 9 with Rasmussen encephalitis and intractable seizures.

CDR3 loop: CASSTDRGNSPLHF. The DNA of the CDR3 is TGTGCCAGCAGTACTGACAGGGGAAATTCACCCCTCCACTTT. The chain carries TRBV6-6 and TRBJ1-6; 8 bases are a match to TRBD1. The CDR3 loop spans 14 amino acids. Germline V CDR1 and CDR2: MNHNY, SVGAGI (reference sequence). V lost 5 bases, J lost 7 bases, and 4 bases stayed unmatched.

This clone is classed as medium-sized (0.01 to 0.1%). The chain joins TRBV5-1 to TRBJ1-4; D is possibly TRBD1 (5 bases). This CDR3 is built from 17 residues. The germline V and J ends were trimmed by 2 bases and 0 bases, with 14 bases remaining between them. Looked up from germline, CDR1 is SGHRS and CDR2 is YFSETQ. CDR3 nucleotide sequence: TGCGCCAGCAGCTTTGCGACAGACAGTGCAACTAATGAAAAACTGTTTTTT. Translated, it gives CASSFATDSATNEKLFF.

The chain recombines TRBV4-2 with TRBJ2-5; 16 nucleotides line up with TRBD2. The CDR3 runs to 16 residues. CDR1 and CDR2 (germline): LGHNA, YNFKEQ. The junction had 4 bases not matched to a gene; V was cut back by 4 bases and J by 5 bases. The CDR3 loop reads CASSPGLAGGFETQYF. CDR3 nucleotides: TGTGCCAGCAGCCCGGGACTAGCGGGGGGGTTCGAGACCCAGTACTTC.

The rearrangement links TRBV10-3 to TRBJ1-1; D not resolved. V was shortened by 6 bases and J by 1 base, with 12 bases between the two germline ends. The germline V gene has CDR1 ENHRY and CDR2 SYGVKD. This CDR3 spans 14 amino acids. The CDR3 sequence is CAIRIGNSNTEAFF. The CDR3 coding sequence is TGTGCCATCAGAATCGGGAACTCGAACACTGAAGCTTTCTTT.

This clone was counted once. The V call is TRBV28, the J call TRBJ1-1; D gene ambiguous. Germline loops: CDR1 MDHEN, CDR2 SYDVKM. The CDR3 spans 14 residues. V was cut by 3 bases and J by 3 bases, with 11 bases left in between. The CDR3 loop is CASSFSGSDTEAFF. The CDR3 DNA reads TGTGCCAGCAGTTTCTCGGGGTCGGACACTGAAGCTTTCTTT.